This TCR beta chain was sequenced during a study of cytomegalovirus exposure and HLA in healthy donors. General observations from the study: Per a later analysis, roughly 17,000 TCR beta sequences showed association with HLA alleles at 0.05 false discovery rate. A previous analysis found most TCR beta V segments productive roughly 87% or roughly 30% of the time.

Nominal health characterized the donors when sampled, though unrecorded immune exposures were likely. The table lists this clone with a count of one. Its antigen is not identified. Vbeta (60) and Jbeta (13) primers were used in the PCR. Sequencing was performed with immunoSEQ multiplex PCR; in TCRdb, only in-frame clones are kept and a portion is missing. The profile covers approximately 120,000 clones, with over 60% appearing a single time and 13% taken by the ten largest. Germline V gene lookup returns CDR1 MNHEY and CDR2 SMNVEV (reference sequence). V shed 7 bases and J 2 bases; nucleotides not matched to a gene: 13. The CDR3 length is 17 residues.

The sample comprised PBMCs. The genes are TRBV27 and TRBJ2-3; the match to TRBD2 covers 9 bases. The clonotype comes from a woman aged 40 to 55 in good health and CMV-seropositive. The CDR3 spells CASIGREGLAVTDTQYF. The CDR3 bases are TGTGCCAGCATAGGCAGAGAGGGACTAGCCGTCACAGATACGCAGTATTTT.